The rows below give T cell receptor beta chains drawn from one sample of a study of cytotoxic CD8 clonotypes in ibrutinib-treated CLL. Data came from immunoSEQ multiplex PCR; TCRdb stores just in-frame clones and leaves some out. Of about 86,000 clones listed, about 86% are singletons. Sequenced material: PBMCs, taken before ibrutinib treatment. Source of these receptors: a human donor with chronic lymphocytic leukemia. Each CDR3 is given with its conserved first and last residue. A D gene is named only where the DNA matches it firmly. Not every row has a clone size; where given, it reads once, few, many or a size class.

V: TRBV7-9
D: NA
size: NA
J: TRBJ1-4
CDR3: CASSLGGGRDEKLFF
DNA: TGTGCCAGCAGCTTAGGAGGTGGGAGGGATGAAAAACTGTTTTTT

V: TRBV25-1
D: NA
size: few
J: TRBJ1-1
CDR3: CASRFQGMNTEAFF
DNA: TGTGCCAGCAGATTCCAGGGGATGAACACTGAAGCTTTCTTT

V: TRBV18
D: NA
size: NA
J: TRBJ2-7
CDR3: CASSPPTQLGYYEQYF
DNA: TGTGCCAGCTCACCACCAACGCAGCTGGGGTACTACGAGCAGTACTTC

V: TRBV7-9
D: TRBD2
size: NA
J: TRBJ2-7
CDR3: CASSPLSGTDEQYF
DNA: TGTGCCAGCAGCCCACTTAGCGGGACCGACGAGCAGTACTTC

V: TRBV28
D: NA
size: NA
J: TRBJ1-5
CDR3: CASSPVEFSNQPQHF
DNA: TGTGCCAGCAGTCCCGTCGAATTTAGCAATCAGCCCCAGCATTTT

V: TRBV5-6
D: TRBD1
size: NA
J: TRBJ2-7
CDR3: CASSSTGYVNEQYF
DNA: TGTGCCAGCAGCTCGACAGGGTATGTGAACGAGCAGTACTTC

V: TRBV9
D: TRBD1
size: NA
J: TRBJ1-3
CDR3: CASSANIIGTGTTIYF
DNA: TGTGCCAGCAGCGCGAACATAATTGGGACAGGGACCACCATATATTTT

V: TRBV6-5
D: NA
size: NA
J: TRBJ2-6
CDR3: CATFSSGANVLTF
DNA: TGTGCCACCTTCTCGTCTGGGGCCAACGTCCTGACTTTC

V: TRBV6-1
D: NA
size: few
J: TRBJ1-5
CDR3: CASSEAAGWHQPQHF
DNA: TGTGCCAGCAGTGAAGCGGCAGGCTGGCATCAGCCCCAGCATTTT

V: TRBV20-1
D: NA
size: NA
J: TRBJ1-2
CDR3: CSASPRDGYTF
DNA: TGCAGTGCTAGCCCCCGGGATGGCTACACCTTC

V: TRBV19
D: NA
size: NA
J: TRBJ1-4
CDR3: CASSINLDGNEKLFF
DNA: TGTGCCAGTAGTATAAACCTAGACGGTAATGAAAAACTGTTTTTT

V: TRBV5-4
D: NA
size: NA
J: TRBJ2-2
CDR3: CASSFSTGRVGELFF
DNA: TGTGCCAGCAGCTTTTCAACAGGGAGGGTGGGGGAGCTGTTTTTT

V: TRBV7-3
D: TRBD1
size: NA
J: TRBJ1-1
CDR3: CASSPRADRGIMDTEAFF
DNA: TGTGCCAGCAGCCCACGCGCGGACAGGGGGATCATGGACACTGAAGCTTTCTTT

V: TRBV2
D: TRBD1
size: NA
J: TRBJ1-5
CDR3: CASRGGQPQHF
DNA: TGTGCCAGCAGAGGGGGCCAGCCCCAGCATTTT

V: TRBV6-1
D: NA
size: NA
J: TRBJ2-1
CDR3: CASSEGSSYNEQFF
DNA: TGTGCCAGCAGTGAGGGGAGCTCCTACAATGAGCAGTTCTTC

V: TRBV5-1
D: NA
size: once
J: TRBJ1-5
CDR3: CASSLGGFEQPQHF
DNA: TGCGCCAGCAGCCTAGGGGGATTTGAGCAGCCCCAGCATTTT

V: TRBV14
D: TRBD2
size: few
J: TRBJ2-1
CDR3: CASSFTSSGFMIF
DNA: TGTGCCAGCAGCTTCACCTCTAGCGGGTTCATGATCTTC

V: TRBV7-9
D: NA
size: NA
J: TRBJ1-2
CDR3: CASSFTGANYGYTF
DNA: TGTGCCAGCAGCTTTACCGGGGCCAACTATGGCTACACCTTC

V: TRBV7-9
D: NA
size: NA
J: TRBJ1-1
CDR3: CASSLRGTEAFF
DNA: TGTGCCAGCAGCCTCAGGGGTACTGAAGCTTTCTTT

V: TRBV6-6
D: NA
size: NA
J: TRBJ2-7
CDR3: CASSHSYPYEQYF
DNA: TGTGCCAGCAGCCACAGCTATCCCTACGAGCAGTACTTC

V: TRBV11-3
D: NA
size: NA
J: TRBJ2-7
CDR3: CASSSDHTEQYF
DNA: TGTGCCAGCAGCTCCGATCATACCGAGCAGTACTTC

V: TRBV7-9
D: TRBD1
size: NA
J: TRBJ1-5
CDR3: CASSTAGTGGNSNQPQHF
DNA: TGTGCCAGCAGCACCGCCGGGACAGGGGGCAATAGCAATCAGCCCCAGCATTTT

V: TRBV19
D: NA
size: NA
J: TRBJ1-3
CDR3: CASSISQKGNTIYF
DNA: TGTGCCAGTAGTATTTCACAGAAGGGAAACACCATATATTTT

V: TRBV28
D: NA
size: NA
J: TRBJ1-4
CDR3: CASSFYQGNNEKLFF
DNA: TGTGCCAGCAGTTTTTATCAGGGGAATAATGAAAAACTGTTTTTT

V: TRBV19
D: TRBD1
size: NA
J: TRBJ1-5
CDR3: CASSMGQGAYQPQHF
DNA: TGTGCCAGTAGTATGGGTCAGGGGGCTTATCAGCCCCAGCATTTT